These T cell receptor beta chains were read from a single sample in a study of blood T cell repertoires in COVID-19. Repertoires were generated with immunoSEQ multiplex PCR, while TCRdb's copy carries only in-frame clones and drops some. The sample lists 55,000 to 70,000 clones; 80% to 95% were seen once. The sequenced sample consisted of peripheral blood. Receptor source: a human donor in a cohort sampled during active COVID-19. The conserved cysteine and the conserved F or W are not part of the CDR3 here. The D gene is left open where the match is weak.

NA,TRBV21-1,TRBJ2-5,ASSRGGIAAQETQY
TRBD1,TRBV6-6,TRBJ1-4,ASSPRGRTNEKLF
TRBD1,TRBV7-3,TRBJ1-1,ASSPQGYTEAF
NA,TRBV12-5,TRBJ1-2,ASASWAGLYGYT
NA,TRBV7-9,TRBJ1-1,ASSPLNTEAF
TRBD2,TRBV3-1/TRBV3-2,TRBJ2-1,ASSQGVGGYNEQF
NA,TRBV2,TRBJ1-2,ASDGGGTRGYGYT
NA,TRBV5-1,TRBJ1-1,ASSLDAGAYTEAF
TRBD2,TRBV6-5,TRBJ2-1,ASILTSGGNNEQF
TRBD2,TRBV27,TRBJ2-2,ASSAQRGNGELF
NA,TRBV28,TRBJ1-3,ASTSPGTGNTIY
TRBD2,TRBV27,TRBJ2-7,ATRLGLASYEQY
NA,TRBV4-3,TRBJ2-4,ASSPHLGSAAKNIQY
TRBD2,TRBV5-4,TRBJ2-2,ASSLDPGRRGGELF
NA,TRBV7-9,TRBJ1-2,ASSFALGQDGYT
NA,TRBV20-1,TRBJ2-5,SATGETQY
NA,TRBV19,TRBJ2-6,ASSIAHSGANVLT
NA,TRBV2,TRBJ1-6,ASKRTVDSPLH
NA,TRBV16,TRBJ1-2,ASSQSPFGANYGYT
TRBD1,TRBV2,TRBJ1-6,ASSAEGQYNSPLH
NA,TRBV12-5,TRBJ1-1,VLAVMNTEAF
NA,TRBV12-3/TRBV12-4,TRBJ1-5,ASSFSYNQPQH
NA,TRBV15,TRBJ2-3,ATSRGPGSTDTQY
TRBD1,TRBV6-5,TRBJ2-7,ASSGTGESYEQY
NA,TRBV19,TRBJ2-7,ASSSAGDYEQY
NA,TRBV7-8,TRBJ2-7,ASSLPRGAHEQY
NA,TRBV19,TRBJ2-1,ASSITGTSYNEQF
NA,TRBV19,TRBJ2-1,ASSMVSFDEQF
NA,TRBV18,TRBJ2-6,ASSPFTGESGANVLT
TRBD2,TRBV27,TRBJ2-5,ASSLTSGSGETQY
TRBD1,TRBV9,TRBJ2-1,ASSFDRVGYNEQF
NA,TRBV28,TRBJ1-6,ASSSTANSPLH
TRBD2,TRBV27,TRBJ2-1,ASSLIKSGGDDNEQF
NA,TRBV5-1,TRBJ2-7,ASSPGGGQYYEQY
NA,TRBV12-5,TRBJ2-7,ASGLVGGMGYEQY
NA,TRBV5-1,TRBJ1-1,ASSPRAMGAGTTEAF
NA,TRBV29-1,TRBJ1-2,SVLEGVKGYT
NA,TRBV6-6,TRBJ1-5,ASSLRQESQPQH
TRBD1,TRBV5-6,TRBJ1-4,ASSFLSGTGNEKLF
NA,TRBV4-3,TRBJ2-5,ASSQDRLVETQY
TRBD1,TRBV10-3,TRBJ1-2,AISEGQGARYGYT